This TCR beta chain originates from a study of cytomegalovirus exposure and HLA in healthy donors. Germline V gives CDR1 SGDLS, CDR2 YYNGEE. CDR3 length: 14 amino acids. Trimming removed 5 bases at V and 3 bases at J, with 14 bases between. It was with 60 Vbeta and 13 Jbeta primers that the PCR ran. Only in-frame clones appear in the TCRdb table, and some are missing; sequencing was by immunoSEQ multiplex PCR. This table holds about 160,000 clones, approximately 86% found once. The genes are TRBV9 and TRBJ1-1; D may be TRBD1 (5 bases). Material for sequencing was PBMCs. This receptor was obtained from a woman aged 18-29 years in good health and CMV-seronegative. This CDR3 is CASSTGTGHTEAFF. The CDR3 region has the DNA TGTGCCAGCAGTACGGGGACTGGACACACTGAAGCTTTCTTT.